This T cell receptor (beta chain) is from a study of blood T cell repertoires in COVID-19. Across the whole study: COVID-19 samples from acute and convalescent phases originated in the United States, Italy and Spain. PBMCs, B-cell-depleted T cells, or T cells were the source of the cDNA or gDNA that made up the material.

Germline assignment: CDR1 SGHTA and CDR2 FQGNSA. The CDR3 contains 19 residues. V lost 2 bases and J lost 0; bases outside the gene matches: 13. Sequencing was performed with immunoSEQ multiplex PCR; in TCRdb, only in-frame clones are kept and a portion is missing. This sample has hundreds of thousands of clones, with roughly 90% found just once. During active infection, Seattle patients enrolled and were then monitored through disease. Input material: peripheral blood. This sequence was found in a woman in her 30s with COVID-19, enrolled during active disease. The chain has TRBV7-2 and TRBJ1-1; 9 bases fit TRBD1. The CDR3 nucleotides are TGTGCCAGCAGCTTATTCGGTTCGGGACAGGGTTTTATGAACACTGAAGCTTTCTTT. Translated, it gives CASSLFGSGQGFMNTEAFF.